This passage covers 9 T cell receptor beta chains from one sample sequenced in a study of breast tumors, draining lymph nodes, adjacent tissues. MiXCR, run by TCRdb on the multiplex PCR reads, gives a single entry per CDR3 protein. The sample comprises 130,000 or so distinct CDR3 sequences, approximately 30% of which are singletons, and less than 2.5% rests with the top ten. Breast cancer patients provided tissue from their axillary draining lymph nodes. Sequencing input: axillary lymph node tissue. Receptors originate from a female donor with breast cancer. Some clones in this sample may be carry-over from other donors' samples.

Points on this clonotype: This CDR3 is missing its conserved last phenylalanine or tryptophan, likely due to a read error. This chain connects TRBV2 to TRBJ2-7; a possible D gene is TRBD1 (6 bases). This CDR3 is 15 amino acids long. CDR1 SNHLY and CDR2 FYNNEI come from the germline V gene. V gave up 6 bases and J gave up 3 bases, with 18 bases separating them. The CDR3 sequence is CASRHPGAGVYEQYS. Written as DNA, the CDR3 is TGTGCCAGCAGACATCCCGGGGCAGGGGTCTACGAGCAGTACTCC.

This clonotype appeared many times. The chain has TRBV14 and TRBJ2-3; possibly TRBD1 or TRBD2 for D (6 bases each). The V end was cut by 1 base, the J end by 0 bases, with 11 bases between. The germline V gene has CDR1 SGHDN and CDR2 FVKESK. The CDR3 extends over 16 amino acids. The CDR3 region has the DNA TGTGCCAGCAGCCAAGTGGGGGGCCATAGCACAGATACGCAGTATTTT. As protein: CASSQVGGHSTDTQYF.

The rearrangement links TRBV5-1 to TRBJ2-7; perhaps TRBD2 as D (6 bases). This CDR3 has 17 amino acids. The germline V gene encodes CDR1 SGHRS and CDR2 YFSETQ. V lost 1 base and J lost 2, with 19 bases in between. In DNA form, the CDR3 reads TGCGCCAGCAGCTTGATGGGAGGTCAGCATCGAACCTACGAGCAGTACGTC. It specifies CASSLMGGQHRTYEQYV.

This chain links TRBV9 with TRBJ1-2, with 12 nucleotides matching TRBD1. Trimming at V came to 3 bases and at J to 4 bases, leaving 7 bases not matched to a gene. The germline gives CDR1 SGDLS, CDR2 YYNGEE. The CDR3 runs to 16 residues. The CDR3 nucleotides read TGTGCCAGCAGCGGGTCCGGGACAGGGGGCTTCTATGGCTACACCTTC. This codes for CASSGSGTGGFYGYTF.

This clonotype was counted ten times or more. This chain uses TRBV2 with TRBJ2-7, with 7 bases lining up with TRBD1. Germline values: CDR1 SNHLY, CDR2 FYNNEI. The CDR3 extends over 14 amino acids. Trimming removed 4 bases from V and 6 bases from J; junction bases left unmatched: 9. The CDR3 loop is CASSGVVGGLEQYF. In DNA, the CDR3 is TGTGCCAGCAGTGGGGTGGTAGGGGGCCTCGAGCAGTACTTC. Supplemented by reference TRBV2 and TRBJ2-7, the full variable domain reads EPEVTQTPSHQVTQMGQEVILRCVPISNHLYFYWYRQILGQKVEFLVSFYNNEISEKSEIFDDQFSVERPDGSNFTLKIRSTKLEDSAMYFCASSGVVGGLEQYFGPGTRLTVT.

This clonotype was detected ten times or more. CDR3 in amino acids: CASSLGTTGEGNIQYF. CDR3 bases: TGTGCCAGCAGCTTAGGAACTACAGGGGAAGGGAACATTCAGTACTTC. The chain is built from TRBV7-2 and TRBJ2-4; 7 bases fit TRBD1. The CDR3 is made up of 16 amino acids. The V gene's germline CDR1 is SGHTA and CDR2 FQGNSA. Unmatched junction bases numbered 10, after V lost 1 base and J lost 7 bases.

This chain links TRBV7-9 with TRBJ2-7; no definite D call. The CDR3 spans 10 residues. Per germline, CDR1 SEHNR and CDR2 FQNEAQ (reference sequence). V was pared by 8 bases and J by 3 bases, with 5 bases between. Here the CDR3 reads CASGRYEQYF. The CDR3 DNA reads as TGTGCCAGCGGACGCTACGAGCAGTACTTC.

Concerning this clonotype: One end of the junction does not line up with germline, which may come from a read error. This chain uses TRBV9 with TRBJ2-7; possible D gene TRBD2, 6 bases. The CDR3 loop spans 16 amino acids. Germline V CDR1 and CDR2: SGDLS, YYNGEE. The CDR3 DNA sequence: TGTGCCACCAGCCCCTCGACTGGGACTGCCTCCTACGAGCAGTACTTC. Its protein is CATSPSTGTASYEQYF.

The chain employs TRBV6-1 and TRBJ2-7; no definite D call. The CDR3 has 14 residues. The V gene lost 5 bases and the J gene lost 2 bases, with 13 bases spanning the gap. Germline V gives CDR1 MNHNS, CDR2 SASEGT. The CDR3 DNA follows: TGTGCCAGCAGTCCCCGGGTACACCCCTACGAGCAGTACGTC. This gives the protein CASSPRVHPYEQYV.